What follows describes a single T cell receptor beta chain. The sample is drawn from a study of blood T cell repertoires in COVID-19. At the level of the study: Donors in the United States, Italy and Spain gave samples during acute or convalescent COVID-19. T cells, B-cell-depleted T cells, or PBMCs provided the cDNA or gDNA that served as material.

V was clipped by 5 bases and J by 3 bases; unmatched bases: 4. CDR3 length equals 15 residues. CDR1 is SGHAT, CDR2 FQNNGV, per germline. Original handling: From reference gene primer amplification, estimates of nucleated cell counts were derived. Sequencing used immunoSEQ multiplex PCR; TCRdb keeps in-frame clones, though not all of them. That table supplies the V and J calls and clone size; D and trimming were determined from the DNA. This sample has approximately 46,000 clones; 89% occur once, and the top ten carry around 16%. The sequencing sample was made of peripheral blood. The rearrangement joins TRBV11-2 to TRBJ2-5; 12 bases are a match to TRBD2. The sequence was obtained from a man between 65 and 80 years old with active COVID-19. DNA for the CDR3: TGTGCCAGCAGCACCCGGACTAGCGGGGAAGAGACCCAGTACTTC. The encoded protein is CASSTRTSGEETQYF. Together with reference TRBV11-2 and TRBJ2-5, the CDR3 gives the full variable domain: EAGVAQSPRYKIIEKRQSVAFWCNPISGHATLYWYQQILGQGPKLLIQFQNNGVVDDSQLPKDRFSAERLKGVDSTLKIQPAKLEDSAVYLCASSTRTSGEETQYFGPGTRLLVL.